The 17 T cell receptor beta chains below come from one sample, sequenced in a study of Tregs in tolerant kidney transplant recipients. Only in-frame clones appear in the TCRdb table, and some are missing; sequencing was by immunoSEQ multiplex PCR. The repertoire includes 55,000 to 80,000 clones, roughly 98% of them detected once, and 0.34% sits in the top ten. The sample was Tregs from blood, taken before the transplant. The receptors here all came from a human donor who received a combined kidney and bone marrow transplant.

This chain uses TRBV5-6 with TRBJ2-1; D is unresolved. Germline loops: CDR1 SGHDT, CDR2 YYEEEE. The CDR3 spans 11 residues. The ends were cut back, 0 bases at V and 10 bases at J, with 5 bases in the middle. The CDR3 is CASSLGREQFF. In DNA form, the CDR3 reads TGTGCCAGCAGCTTGGGTCGGGAGCAGTTCTTC.

This rearrangement joins TRBV7-6 to TRBJ1-1; 10 nucleotides line up with TRBD1. The CDR3 contains 13 residues. J gave up 4 bases and V 4 bases, and 0 bases lay outside the gene matches. The germline CDR1 and CDR2 sequences are SGHVS and FNYEAQ. The CDR3 DNA reads TGTGCCAGCAGCTGGACAGGGGGCACTGAAGCTTTCTTT. It codes for CASSWTGGTEAFF.

CDR3 sequence reads: CASSLGQGWNTEAFF. The CDR3 DNA is TGCGCCAGCAGCTTGGGACAGGGGTGGAACACTGAAGCTTTCTTT. The chain combines TRBV5-1 with TRBJ1-1; TRBD1 agrees at 8 bases. CDR3 length equals 15 residues. Trimming cost V 0 bases and J 1 base; bases outside gene matches: 2. Germline CDR1 reads SGHRS; CDR2 reads YFSETQ.

The CDR3 loop is CATSREGLFGTSGRPNEQFF. In DNA form, the CDR3 reads TGTGCCACCAGCAGAGAGGGCCTATTTGGGACTAGCGGGAGGCCGAATGAGCAGTTCTTC. The rearrangement joins TRBV15 to TRBJ2-1, with 15 bases identical to TRBD2. CDR3 size: 20 residues. The junction had 13 bases not matched to a gene; V was cut back by 0 bases and J by 7 bases. Germline values: CDR1 LNHNV, CDR2 YYDKDF (reference sequence). Based on the CDR3 plus reference TRBV15 and TRBJ2-1, the full variable domain is DAMVIQNPRYQVTQFGKPVTLSCSQTLNHNVMYWYQQKSSQAPKLLFHYYDKDFNNEADTPDNFQSRRPNTSFCFLDIRSPGLGDTAMYLCATSREGLFGTSGRPNEQFFGPGTRLTVL.

V usage is TRBV6-6 and J usage is TRBJ1-4; TRBD1 agrees at 9 bases. Trimming removed 2 bases from V and 7 bases from J; junction bases left unmatched: 8. The CDR3 runs 16 residues. Germline V lookup: CDR1 MNHNY, CDR2 SVGAGI (reference sequence). CDR3: CASSYDDPDRGEKLFF. Here the CDR3 DNA reads TGTGCCAGCAGTTACGACGACCCGGACAGGGGTGAAAAACTGTTTTTT.

About this clone itself: One junction end disagrees with the germline gene, perhaps due to a read error. The gene calls are TRBV4-2 and TRBJ2-2; a weak D match, TRBD2 (6 bases). CDR1 is LGHNA, CDR2 YNFKEQ, per germline. This CDR3 comprises 15 residues. This CDR3 reads CASSLWAGNNGELFF. The CDR3 DNA is TGTGCCAGCAGCCTTTGGGCGGGGAACAACGGGGAGCTGTTTTTT.

CDR3 DNA sequence: TGTGCCATCAGTGCTGACAGGGGCGGGGCTGAAGCTTTCTTT. Amino acids: CAISADRGGAEAFF. V and J are TRBV10-3 and TRBJ1-1; 8 bases align to TRBD1. The germline CDR1 and CDR2 sequences are ENHRY and SYGVKD. Trimming took 4 bases from V and 6 from J; bases not matched to a gene: 7. This CDR3 has 14 amino acids.

V usage is TRBV30 and J usage is TRBJ2-7; TRBD2 matches 7 bases. This CDR3 region has 12 residues. The J segment lost 4 bases and the V segment lost 4 bases, leaving 4 bases of the junction unmatched. The V gene's germline CDR1 is GTSNPN and CDR2 SVGIG (reference sequence). CDR3 DNA: TGTGCCTGGAATGGCGGGAGATACGAGCAGTACTTC. The encoded protein is CAWNGGRYEQYF.

The genes are TRBV30 and TRBJ2-1; 8 bases are a match to TRBD2. Germline loops: CDR1 GTSNPN, CDR2 SVGIG (reference sequence). The ends lost 2 bases at V and 1 base at J; junction bases unmatched: 13. The CDR3 contains 18 residues. For the CDR3, the DNA is TGTGCCTGGAGTTCAGGTAGCGGGAAAAGATATTCCTACAATGAGCAGTTCTTC. Protein: CAWSSGSGKRYSYNEQFF. Drawing the rest from reference TRBV30 and TRBJ2-1, the complete variable domain is SQTIHQWPATLVQPVGSPLSLECTVEGTSNPNLYWYRQAAGRGLQLLFYSVGIGQISSEVPQNLSASRPQDRQFILSSKKLLLSDSGFYLCAWSSGSGKRYSYNEQFFGPGTRLTVL.

The genes are TRBV4-1 and TRBJ1-5; D perhaps matches TRBD1 (6 bases). V was cut by 8 bases and J by 5 bases, with 16 bases left in between. The CDR3 length is 14 residues. From germline, CDR1 is MGHRA and CDR2 YSYEKL. CDR3: CASSKRGGDQPQHF. CDR3 nucleotides: TGCGCCAGCTCCAAACGAGGGGGTGATCAGCCCCAGCATTTT.

The chain is built from TRBV5-4 and TRBJ2-5; 7 nucleotides agree with TRBD2. Germline assignment: CDR1 SGHNT and CDR2 YYREEE (reference sequence). The V segment lost 0 bases and the J segment 4 bases; nucleotides outside the gene matches: 9. CDR3 length: 16 residues. The CDR3 sequence is CASSLGLTSLGETQYF. The CDR3, as DNA: TGTGCCAGCAGCTTGGGCTTGACTAGCCTTGGAGAGACCCAGTACTTC.

The rearrangement uses TRBV7-2 and TRBJ2-7; D is undetermined. Germline CDR1 SGHTA, CDR2 FQGNSA. The CDR3 is made up of 12 amino acids. V was cut by 7 bases and J by 6 bases, with 13 bases left in between. The chain's CDR3 is CASTSPLGEQYF. The CDR3 nucleotides read TGTGCCAGCACCTCCCCACTTGGCGAGCAGTACTTC. Using reference TRBV7-2 and TRBJ2-7 for the parts outside the CDR3, the full variable domain is GAGVSQSPSNKVTEKGKDVELRCDPISGHTALYWYRQSLGQGLEFLIYFQGNSAPDKSGLPSDRFSAERTGGSVSTLTIQRTQQEDSAVYLCASTSPLGEQYFGPGTRLTVT.

The chain couples TRBV11-3 to TRBJ2-7, with a possible D match to TRBD2 (5 bases). Trimming removed 7 bases at V and 3 bases at J, with 13 bases between. The CDR3 loop spans 13 amino acids. In germline, CDR1 is SGHNT, CDR2 YENEEA. CDR3 in amino acids: CASKAGGFYEQYF. DNA of the CDR3: TGTGCCAGCAAAGCCGGCGGGTTCTACGAGCAGTACTTC.

The CDR3 sequence: CASCPSGSSADTQYF. DNA for the CDR3: TGTGCCAGTTGCCCTAGCGGGAGTTCCGCAGATACGCAGTATTTT. This chain connects TRBV19 to TRBJ2-3; 10 nucleotides match TRBD2. The CDR3 length is 15 residues. Germline trimming cut 8 bases from V and 4 bases from J; bases unmatched to any gene: 9. Germline values: CDR1 LNHDA, CDR2 SQIVND (reference sequence). Full variable domain (rest looked up from reference TRBV19 and TRBJ2-3): DGGITQSPKYLFRKEGQNVTLSCEQNLNHDAMYWYRQDPGQGLRLIYYSQIVNDFQKGDIAEGYSVSREKKESFPLTVTSAQKNPTAFYLCASCPSGSSADTQYFGPGTRLTVL.

This clone was observed once. The chain joins TRBV7-2 to TRBJ2-5; D is possibly TRBD1 (8 bases). CDR1 and CDR2 from the germline V gene are SGHTA and FQGNSA. This CDR3 has 16 residues. Trimming shortened V by 4 bases and J by 4 bases, and 19 bases separated the two germline ends. CDR3 coding DNA: TGTGCCAGCAGCTCAGGTCGGACAGGGAGGGGAGAGACCCAGTACTTC. The encoded protein is CASSSGRTGRGETQYF.

The sample holds one count of this clone. The genes are TRBV7-2 and TRBJ1-2; D ambiguous. The germline V gene has CDR1 SGHTA and CDR2 FQGNSA. The CDR3 spans 14 residues. Trimming stripped 1 base from V and 2 bases from J, with 8 bases between. The CDR3 region is CASSLGPRNYGYTF. CDR3 sequence (DNA): TGTGCCAGCAGCTTAGGGCCCCGCAACTATGGCTACACCTTC.

The chain combines TRBV6-6 with TRBJ1-1; D is uncertain. Deletions cut 6 bases from V and 0 bases from J, with 8 bases between. This CDR3 comprises 13 residues. Germline lookup yields CDR1 MNHNY and CDR2 SVGAGI (reference sequence). CDR3 residues: CASSLRLNTEAFF. DNA for the CDR3: TGTGCCAGCAGCCTCAGGCTGAACACTGAAGCTTTCTTT.